Following are 27 T cell receptor beta chains from one sample sequenced in a study of OX40 agonist ivuxolimab in advanced cancers. The repertoire was sequenced with immunoSEQ multiplex PCR; TCRdb's copy has only in-frame clones and lacks some. The sample gives about 19,000 clones, around 80% of which show up once; 53% is in the top ten. The sequencing used CD4+ or CD8+ T cells sorted from blood, collected in a trial of the OX40 agonist ivuxolimab. The source is an adult with an advanced solid tumor such as melanoma, head and neck, liver or kidney cancer.

CDR3 residues: CATPRGVKGYTF. For the CDR3, the DNA is TGTGCCACACCTAGGGGCGTAAAAGGCTACACCTTC. The chain recombines TRBV9 with TRBJ1-2, with a weak D call TRBD1 (5 bases). The CDR3 runs 12 residues. With 9 bases removed from V and 8 bases from J, the gap between germline ends came to 17 bases. Per the germline V gene, CDR1 is SGDLS and CDR2 is YYNGEE.

The genes are TRBV4-1 and TRBJ1-5, with 7 nucleotides matching TRBD1. V was pared by 0 bases and J by 4 bases, with 9 bases of the junction left unmatched. The CDR3 runs to 17 residues. In germline, CDR1 is MGHRA, CDR2 YSYEKL. As DNA, the CDR3 is TGCGCCAGCAGCCAAGATCAGCGGGACAGACCTAATCAGCCCCAGCATTTT. Its translation is CASSQDQRDRPNQPQHF.

CDR3 in DNA: TGTGCCAGTAGACCTCCCGGGACAGTCGGCACTGAAGCTTTCTTT. It translates to CASRPPGTVGTEAFF. The J gene is TRBJ1-1, the V gene TRBV19; 7 nucleotides line up with TRBD1. This CDR3 comprises 15 residues. Losses at the gene ends were 6 bases for V and 4 bases for J; bases not matched to a gene: 11. Germline V CDR1 and CDR2: LNHDA, SQIVND (reference sequence).

V and J are TRBV10-3 and TRBJ2-1; 13 bases agree with TRBD2. Per the germline V gene, CDR1 is ENHRY and CDR2 is SYGVKD. The V gene end was trimmed by 0 bases and the J gene end by 6 bases; junction bases not matched to a gene: 5. The CDR3 runs 17 residues. As DNA, the CDR3 is TGTGCCATCAGTGAGTCAGTGGGACTAGCGGGGCGCAATGAGCAGTTCTTC. Protein: CAISESVGLAGRNEQFF.

This clone came up a few times. This chain uses TRBV7-3 with TRBJ1-1; D unclear. CDR3 length: 15 amino acids. V was cut by 4 bases and J by 1 base, with 13 bases left in between. Germline assignment: CDR1 SGHTA and CDR2 FQGTGA. CDR3 nucleotides: TGTGCCAGCAGCTCCCAACTAGGTAGGAACACTGAAGCTTTCTTT. This sequence encodes CASSSQLGRNTEAFF.

This chain connects TRBV28 to TRBJ2-7; D gene unclear. V dropped 4 bases and J dropped 2 bases, with 6 bases sitting between them. The germline gives CDR1 MDHEN, CDR2 SYDVKM. The CDR3 is 12 amino acids. This CDR3 reads CASSSHTYEQYF. DNA for the CDR3: TGTGCCAGCAGTTCCCATACCTACGAGCAGTACTTC.

The chain employs TRBV27 and TRBJ1-2; 7 nucleotides match TRBD1. V shed 5 bases, J shed 8 bases, and the junction held 5 bases outside the gene matches. The CDR3 runs to 12 residues. Germline values: CDR1 MNHEY, CDR2 SMNVEV (reference sequence). The CDR3 protein is CASSPGGWGYTF. In DNA form, the CDR3 reads TGTGCCAGCAGTCCAGGGGGGTGGGGCTACACCTTC.

This clone has a handful of counts. The chain uses TRBV7-6 and TRBJ2-7; D is possibly TRBD2 (6 bases). Germline V gene lookup returns CDR1 SGHVS and CDR2 FNYEAQ. The CDR3 is made up of 14 amino acids. V shed 2 bases and J shed 2 bases, with 10 bases lying between them. This CDR3 reads CASSLFGGTYEQYF. In DNA form, the CDR3 reads TGTGCCAGCAGCTTATTCGGGGGAACCTACGAGCAGTACTTC.

The rearrangement joins TRBV7-3 to TRBJ2-1; 7 bases are a match to TRBD1. CDR3 length: 16 residues. The V segment lost 4 bases and the J segment 7 bases; nucleotides outside the gene matches: 13. Germline V gives CDR1 SGHTA, CDR2 FQGTGA. CDR3 sequence (DNA): TGTGCCAGCAGCTCCCTCTCCGGGACAGAAACGAATGAGCAGTTCTTC. The encoded protein is CASSSLSGTETNEQFF.

This clone was detected only a few times. The chain couples TRBV7-6 to TRBJ2-7; 8 bases match TRBD1. This CDR3 comprises 14 residues. The germline CDR1 and CDR2 sequences are SGHVS and FNYEAQ. V lost 5 bases to trimming and J lost 0 bases; unmatched junction nucleotides: 3. The CDR3 nucleotides read TGTGCCAGCAGCACCGGACAGGGCTCCTACGAGCAGTACTTC. Encoded protein: CASSTGQGSYEQYF. Combining the CDR3 with reference TRBV7-6 and TRBJ2-7 gives the whole variable domain GAGVSQSPRYKVTKRGQDVALRCDPISGHVSLYWYRQALGQGPEFLTYFNYEAQQDKSGLPNDRFSAERPEGSISTLTIQRTEQRDSAMYRCASSTGQGSYEQYFGPGTRLTVT.

This chain connects TRBV30 to TRBJ1-2, with D possibly being TRBD1 (6 bases). V was shortened by 2 bases and J by 4 bases, with 17 bases between the two germline ends. Germline CDR1 GTSNPN, CDR2 SVGIG (reference sequence). The CDR3 length is 15 residues. CDR3 residues: CAWSLETGGFYGYTF. CDR3 sequence (DNA): TGTGCCTGGAGTTTGGAGACAGGTGGTTTCTATGGCTACACCTTC.

This clone is categorized as medium-sized (0.01 to 0.1%). The chain is built from TRBV10-1 and TRBJ1-2; D not resolved. V was trimmed by 10 bases and J by 7 bases, leaving 16 bases between them. This CDR3 contains 12 residues. Germline V gives CDR1 WNHNN, CDR2 SYGVQD (reference sequence). The CDR3: CATQIRPGGYTF. The CDR3 nucleotides read TGCGCCACCCAGATACGGCCGGGTGGCTACACCTTC.

The CDR3: CASSLEGTGLTYEQYF. The CDR3 region has the DNA TGCGCCAGCAGCTTGGAGGGGACAGGGCTAACCTACGAGCAGTACTTC. This chain connects TRBV5-1 to TRBJ2-7; TRBD1 matches 9 bases. Germline trimming cut 0 bases from V and 2 bases from J; bases unmatched to any gene: 6. This CDR3 has 16 amino acids. The germline V gene encodes CDR1 SGHRS and CDR2 YFSETQ.

V and J are TRBV10-3 and TRBJ2-7, with D perhaps assigned TRBD1 or TRBD2 (5 bases each). The CDR3 sequence is 13 residues long. In germline, CDR1 is ENHRY, CDR2 SYGVKD. V shed 10 bases and J shed 1 base, with 14 bases lying between them. The DNA of the CDR3 is TGTGCCACCAGACGGGACGGATCCTACGAGCAGTACTTC. It translates to CATRRDGSYEQYF.

This chain connects TRBV2 to TRBJ2-2; 10 nucleotides line up with TRBD2. The CDR3 sequence is 20 residues long. From germline, CDR1 is SNHLY and CDR2 FYNNEI. The V segment lost 8 bases and the J segment 2 bases; nucleotides outside the gene matches: 20. The CDR3 region has the DNA TGTGCCAGCTGGCCCAAGGGATATAGCGGGGGGCAAAGAAACACCGGGGAGCTGTTTTTT. Protein product: CASWPKGYSGGQRNTGELFF. Complete variable domain (other parts from reference TRBV2 and TRBJ2-2): EPEVTQTPSHQVTQMGQEVILRCVPISNHLYFYWYRQILGQKVEFLVSFYNNEISEKSEIFDDQFSVERPDGSNFTLKIRSTKLEDSAMYFCASWPKGYSGGQRNTGELFFGEGSRLTVL.

The chain couples TRBV5-6 to TRBJ1-1; D remains unclear. The CDR3 length is 15 residues. V dropped 6 bases and J dropped 1 base, with 16 bases sitting between them. Germline lookup yields CDR1 SGHDT and CDR2 YYEEEE. CDR3 loop: CASTGSTVKNTEAFF. DNA of the CDR3: TGTGCCAGCACGGGATCCACCGTAAAGAACACTGAAGCTTTCTTT.

A few counts support this clone. The V and J genes are TRBV6-6 and TRBJ1-2, with D possibly TRBD1 on 5 matching bases. This CDR3 has 13 amino acids. Trimming removed 0 bases from V and 8 bases from J, with 10 bases in between. Per germline, CDR1 MNHNY and CDR2 SVGAGI (reference sequence). CDR3 nucleotide sequence: TGTGCCAGCAGTTACTCGACAGAATGGGGCTACACCTTC. It translates to CASSYSTEWGYTF.

The rearrangement links TRBV6-5 to TRBJ1-2, with D possibly being TRBD1 (5 bases). Trimming pared 2 bases from V and 0 bases from J, leaving 10 bases between. Per the germline V gene, CDR1 is MNHEY and CDR2 is SVGAGI. The CDR3 totals 15 residues. The CDR3 protein is CASSYGAAANYGYTF. Here the CDR3 DNA reads TGTGCCAGCAGTTACGGGGCAGCTGCTAACTATGGCTACACCTTC.

This rearrangement joins TRBV7-3 to TRBJ2-7, with TRBD1 as a possible D gene (6 bases). This CDR3 region has 12 residues. V was pared by 6 bases and J by 5 bases, with 11 bases between. Germline CDR1 SGHTA, CDR2 FQGTGA. The chain's CDR3 is CASSGGRDEQYF. The CDR3 region has the DNA TGTGCCAGCAGTGGGGGCCGGGACGAGCAGTACTTC.

This chain connects TRBV7-9 to TRBJ2-1; D remains ambiguous. The ends were cut back, 2 bases at V and 0 bases at J, with 11 bases in the middle. From germline, CDR1 is SEHNR and CDR2 FQNEAQ (reference sequence). This CDR3 is built from 16 residues. This CDR3 is CASSLWAVSSYNEQFF. The CDR3 nucleotides are TGTGCCAGCAGCTTATGGGCGGTGAGCTCCTACAATGAGCAGTTCTTC.

J is TRBJ2-3 and V is TRBV4-1; the match to TRBD2 covers 9 bases. Looked up from germline, CDR1 is MGHRA and CDR2 is YSYEKL. The V and J ends lost 1 base and 2 bases, in that order; junction bases with no gene match: 4. There are 16 residues in the CDR3. Written as DNA, the CDR3 is TGCGCCAGCAGCCAAGGCGGGGGGGCCGCCACAGATACGCAGTATTTT. Its protein is CASSQGGGAATDTQYF.

For this clone: Within the sample, other DNA sequences also encode this same CDR3. V is TRBV29-1 and J is TRBJ1-1; D is undetermined. Trimming removed 2 bases from V and 10 bases from J, with 14 bases in between. Germline V CDR1 and CDR2: SQVTM, ANQGSEA. This CDR3 contains 12 residues. The CDR3 DNA reads as TGCAGCGTTGAATCTGAGGCCACGGGAGCTTTCTTT. It encodes CSVESEATGAFF.

The chain uses TRBV29-1 and TRBJ2-4; D is ambiguous. Germline V lookup: CDR1 SQVTM, CDR2 ANQGSEA. This CDR3 is built from 12 residues. The ends were cut back, 5 bases at V and 7 bases at J, with 12 bases in the middle. The CDR3 here is CSVLGNMNIQYF. The CDR3 DNA follows: TGCAGCGTTTTGGGTAACATGAACATTCAGTACTTC.

This clone was counted ten times or more. The chain employs TRBV7-9 and TRBJ1-2; D call uncertain. Germline V gives CDR1 SEHNR, CDR2 FQNEAQ (reference sequence). The CDR3 sequence is 14 residues long. Trimming cost V 5 bases and J 0 bases, with 10 bases left between them. In DNA, the CDR3 is TGTGCCAGCAGCCCTCAAGGAGCTAACTATGGCTACACCTTC. Translated: CASSPQGANYGYTF. The variable domain in full, with the rest retrieved from reference TRBV7-9 and TRBJ1-2, is DTGVSQNPRHKITKRGQNVTFRCDPISEHNRLYWYRQTLGQGPEFLTYFQNEAQLEKSRLLSDRFSAERPKGSFSTLEIQRTEQGDSAMYLCASSPQGANYGYTFGSGTRLTVV.

The chain has TRBV6-4 and TRBJ2-1; D is perhaps TRBD2 (7 bases). V was trimmed by 8 bases and J by 10 bases, leaving 21 bases between them. The CDR3 has 14 amino acids. CDR1 MRHNA and CDR2 SNTAGT come from the germline V gene. CDR3 DNA sequence: TGTGCCAGCGCTGGGGGGGCCGAAGACACGGAGCAGTTCTTC. Encoded protein: CASAGGAEDTEQFF.

The rearrangement joins TRBV6-1 to TRBJ2-7; D call uncertain. From germline, CDR1 is MNHNS and CDR2 SASEGT. V was clipped by 3 bases and J by 9 bases, with 15 bases between them. The length of the CDR3 is 13 residues. CDR3 in DNA: TGTGCCAGCAGTGAGACGGTATCTACGACGCAGTACTTC. Amino acid sequence: CASSETVSTTQYF.

The rearrangement links TRBV7-2 to TRBJ2-5; 10 bases line up with TRBD1. Germline-derived CDR1 and CDR2 are SGHTA and FQGNSA. The CDR3 is made up of 17 amino acids. The V and J ends lost 5 bases and 7 bases, in that order; junction bases with no gene match: 16. Here the CDR3 DNA reads TGTGCCAGCAGCGCTACCTCCGGGACAGGGGCGAGGGGGACCCAGTACTTC. Translating it yields CASSATSGTGARGTQYF.